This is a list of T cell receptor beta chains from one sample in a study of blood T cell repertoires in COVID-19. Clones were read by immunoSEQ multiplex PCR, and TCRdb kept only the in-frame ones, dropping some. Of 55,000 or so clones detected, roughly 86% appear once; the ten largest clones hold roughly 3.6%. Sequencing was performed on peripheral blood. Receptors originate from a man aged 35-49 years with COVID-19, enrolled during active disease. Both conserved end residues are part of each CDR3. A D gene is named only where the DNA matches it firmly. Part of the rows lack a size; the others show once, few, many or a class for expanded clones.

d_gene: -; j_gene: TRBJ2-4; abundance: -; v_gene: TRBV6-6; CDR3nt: TGTGCCAGCAGTTACGGGCCGGGGGGCCCACCAAACATTCAGTACTTC; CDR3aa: CASSYGPGGPPNIQYF
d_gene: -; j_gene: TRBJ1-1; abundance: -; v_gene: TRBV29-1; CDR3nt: TGCAGCGCCCAGGACAGAGTGAACACTGAAGCTTTCTTT; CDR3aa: CSAQDRVNTEAFF
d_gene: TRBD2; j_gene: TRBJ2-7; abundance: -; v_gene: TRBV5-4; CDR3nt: TGTGCCAGCAGCGCCGGGGCCGGGACTAGCGTCTACGAGCAGTACTTC; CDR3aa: CASSAGAGTSVYEQYF
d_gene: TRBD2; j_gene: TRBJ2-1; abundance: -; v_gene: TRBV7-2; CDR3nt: TGTGCCAGCAGCCCCCACCCGGGACTAAACTCCTACAATGAGCAGTTCTTC; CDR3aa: CASSPHPGLNSYNEQFF
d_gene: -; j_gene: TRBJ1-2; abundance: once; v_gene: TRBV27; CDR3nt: TGTGCCAGCAGTTCTTTAGATTCTTACGGGGAAGCCTATGGCTACACCTTC; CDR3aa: CASSSLDSYGEAYGYTF
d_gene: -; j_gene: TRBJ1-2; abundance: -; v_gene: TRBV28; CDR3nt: TGTGCCAGCACCTTGGGGGGGGCTCAGAGAGACTATGGCTACACCTTC; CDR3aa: CASTLGGAQRDYGYTF
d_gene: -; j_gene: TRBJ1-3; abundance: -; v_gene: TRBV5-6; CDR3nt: TGTGCCAGCAGCTTGGGGTCCGCGGCTTACAACACCATATATTTT; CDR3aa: CASSLGSAAYNTIYF
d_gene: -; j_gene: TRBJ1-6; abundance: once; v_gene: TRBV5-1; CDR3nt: TGCGCCAGCAGCTTAGGGACACCAGCCCACTCCTATAATTCACCCCTCCACTTT; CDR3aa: CASSLGTPAHSYNSPLHF
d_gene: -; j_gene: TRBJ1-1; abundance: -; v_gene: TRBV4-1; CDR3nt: TGCGCCAGCAGCCAAATGGTCAGGGGGAACACTGAAGCTTTCTTT; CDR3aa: CASSQMVRGNTEAFF
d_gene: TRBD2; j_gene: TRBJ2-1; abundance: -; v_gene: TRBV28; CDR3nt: TGTGCCAGCAGTTTCCACCTCTCTAGCGGGGGGGCTAATGAGCAGTTCTTC; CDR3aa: CASSFHLSSGGANEQFF
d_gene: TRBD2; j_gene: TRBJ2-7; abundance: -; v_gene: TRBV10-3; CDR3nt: TGTGCCATCAGCCCCGAGCGAGCGGGGGAGTACGAGCAGTACTTC; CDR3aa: CAISPERAGEYEQYF
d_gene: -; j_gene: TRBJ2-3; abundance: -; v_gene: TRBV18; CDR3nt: TGTGCCAGCTCACCGCCGGGGAGGACAAGCACAGATACGCAGTATTTT; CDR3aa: CASSPPGRTSTDTQYF
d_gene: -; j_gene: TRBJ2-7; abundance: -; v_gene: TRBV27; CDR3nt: TGTGCCAGCAGTCTTTATGGGCAGGGGTTCTCCTACGAGCAGTACTTC; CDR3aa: CASSLYGQGFSYEQYF
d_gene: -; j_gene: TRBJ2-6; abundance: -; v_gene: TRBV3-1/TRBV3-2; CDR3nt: TGTGCCAGCAGCCAAGATCTCCTATTGAACGTCCTGACTTTC; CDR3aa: CASSQDLLLNVLTF
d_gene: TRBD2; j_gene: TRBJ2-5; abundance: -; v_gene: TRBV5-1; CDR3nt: TGCGCCAGCAGCTTCGGACTAGCGGGTAATATGCAAGAGACCCAGTACTTC; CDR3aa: CASSFGLAGNMQETQYF
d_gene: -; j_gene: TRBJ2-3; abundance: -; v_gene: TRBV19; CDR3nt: TGTGCCAGTACCCCGGGCAGGGTATTCGCAGATCGAAGCACAGATACGCAGTATTTT; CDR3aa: CASTPGRVFADRSTDTQYF
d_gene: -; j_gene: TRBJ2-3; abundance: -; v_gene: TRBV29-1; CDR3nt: TGCAGCGTTGAAGACCCGGAGGGAACAGATACGCAGTATTTT; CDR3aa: CSVEDPEGTDTQYF
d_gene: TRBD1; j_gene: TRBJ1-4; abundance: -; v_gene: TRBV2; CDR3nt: TGTGCCAGCAGCTCCCGGGACAGGGGTGAAGGCGAAAAACTGTTTTTT; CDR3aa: CASSSRDRGEGEKLFF
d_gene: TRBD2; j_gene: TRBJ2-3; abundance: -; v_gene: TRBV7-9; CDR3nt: TGTGCCAGCAGCTTAGTAGCGGGGGGCCCAGATACGCAGTATTTT; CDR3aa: CASSLVAGGPDTQYF
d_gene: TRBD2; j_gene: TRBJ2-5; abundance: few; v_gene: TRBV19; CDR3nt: TGTGCCAGTAGTCCGGGACTAGCGAACCAAGAGACCCAGTACTTC; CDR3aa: CASSPGLANQETQYF
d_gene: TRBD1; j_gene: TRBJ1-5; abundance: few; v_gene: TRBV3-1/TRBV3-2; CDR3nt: TGTGCCAGCGGAGACCTAACAGGGGGCGGCAATCAGCCCCAGCATTTT; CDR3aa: CASGDLTGGGNQPQHF
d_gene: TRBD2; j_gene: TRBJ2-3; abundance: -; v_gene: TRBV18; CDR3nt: TGTGCCAGCTCACCACTTGGGACTAGCGGGGACCGCACAGATACGCAGTATTTT; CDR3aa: CASSPLGTSGDRTDTQYF
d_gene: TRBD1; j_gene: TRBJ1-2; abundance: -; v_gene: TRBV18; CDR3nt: TGTGCCAGCTCCGACGGGACAGGGCTGCTATTCTATGGCTACACCTTC; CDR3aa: CASSDGTGLLFYGYTF
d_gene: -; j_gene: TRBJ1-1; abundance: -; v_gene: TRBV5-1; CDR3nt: TGCGCCAGCAGCTTGAACGGACAGAACACTGAAGCTTTCTTT; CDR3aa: CASSLNGQNTEAFF
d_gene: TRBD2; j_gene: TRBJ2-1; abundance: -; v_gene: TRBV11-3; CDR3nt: TGTGCCAGCAGCTGGGGACTAGCGATAAACAATGAGCAGTTCTTC; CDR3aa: CASSWGLAINNEQFF
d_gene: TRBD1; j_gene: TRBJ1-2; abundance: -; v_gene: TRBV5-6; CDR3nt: TGTGCCAGCAGCTTTGTGGGACAGGGAACCTATGGCTACACCTTC; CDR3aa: CASSFVGQGTYGYTF
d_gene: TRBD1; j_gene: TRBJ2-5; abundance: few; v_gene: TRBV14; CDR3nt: TGTGCCAGCCGGCGACAGGGTGTAGAGACCCAGTACTTC; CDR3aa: CASRRQGVETQYF
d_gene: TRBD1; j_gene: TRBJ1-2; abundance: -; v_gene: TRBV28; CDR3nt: TGTGCCAGCAGTTCGGACAGGGTTTATCTCACCTTC; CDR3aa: CASSSDRVYLTF
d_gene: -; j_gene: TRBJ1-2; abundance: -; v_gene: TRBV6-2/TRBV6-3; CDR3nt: TGTGCCAGCAGCTTGGGAGGATCTAACTATGGCTACACCTTC; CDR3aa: CASSLGGSNYGYTF
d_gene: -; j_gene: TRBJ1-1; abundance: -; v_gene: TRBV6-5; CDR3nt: TGTGCCAGCACAAGGGCACAGGGCCACACTGAAGCTTTCTTT; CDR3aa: CASTRAQGHTEAFF
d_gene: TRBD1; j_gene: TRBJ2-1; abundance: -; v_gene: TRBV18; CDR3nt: TGTGCCAGCTCAGACGGACAGGGGCTCTACAATGAGCAGTTCTTC; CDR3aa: CASSDGQGLYNEQFF
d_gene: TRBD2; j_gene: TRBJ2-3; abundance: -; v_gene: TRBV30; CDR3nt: TGTGCCTGGAGCGGACGGGGGGGGGCTAGCACAGATACGCAGTATTTT; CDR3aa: CAWSGRGGASTDTQYF
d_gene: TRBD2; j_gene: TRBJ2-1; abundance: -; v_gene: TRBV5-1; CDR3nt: TGCGCCAGCAGCTTGGAGAGGCGGGGGGCGTTAGGAAATGAGCAGTTCTTC; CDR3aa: CASSLERRGALGNEQFF
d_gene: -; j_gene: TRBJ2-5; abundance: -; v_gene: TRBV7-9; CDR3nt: TGTGCCAGCAGCTTAATCCGGCCGACAGGGAGGGAGACCCAGTACTTC; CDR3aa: CASSLIRPTGRETQYF
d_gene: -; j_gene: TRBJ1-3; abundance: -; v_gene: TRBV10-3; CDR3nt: TGTGCCATCAGTGAGTCGCCGGGAAAAACTGGAAACACCATATATTTT; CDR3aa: CAISESPGKTGNTIYF
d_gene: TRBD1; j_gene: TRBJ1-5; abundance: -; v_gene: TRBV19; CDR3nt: TGTGCCAGTAGTAACTGGGACAGTGAAGGTCAGCCCCAGCATTTT; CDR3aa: CASSNWDSEGQPQHF
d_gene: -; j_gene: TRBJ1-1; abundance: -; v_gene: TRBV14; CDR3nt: TGTGCCAGCAGCCAAGATGAGGGGGTAGCTTTCTTT; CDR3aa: CASSQDEGVAFF
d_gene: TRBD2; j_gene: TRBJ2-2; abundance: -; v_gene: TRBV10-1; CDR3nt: TGCGCCAGCAGTGAAACGGGGGGCACCGGGGAGCTGTTTTTT; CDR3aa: CASSETGGTGELFF
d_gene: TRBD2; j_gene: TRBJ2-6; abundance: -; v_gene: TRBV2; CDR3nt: TGTGCCAGCAGATTCCCAGCGGGAGGGGGAGGGGCCAACGTCCTGACTTTC; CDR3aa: CASRFPAGGGGANVLTF
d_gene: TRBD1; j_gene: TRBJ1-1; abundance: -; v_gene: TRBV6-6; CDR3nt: TGTGCCACCTCCGGGACAGGGACCTTAGGGCCCCCTGAAGCTTTCTTT; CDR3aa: CATSGTGTLGPPEAFF
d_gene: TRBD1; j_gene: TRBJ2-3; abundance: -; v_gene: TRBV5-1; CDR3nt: TGCGCCAGCAGCTTGACAGGGGGCGGGATAGATACGCAGTATTTT; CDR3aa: CASSLTGGGIDTQYF
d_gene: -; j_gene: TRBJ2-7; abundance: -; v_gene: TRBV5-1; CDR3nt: TGCGCCAGCAGCCTGCCGGGAATCTTCTACGAGCAGTACTTC; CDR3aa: CASSLPGIFYEQYF
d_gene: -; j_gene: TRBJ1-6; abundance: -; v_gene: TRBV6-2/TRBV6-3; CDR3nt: TGTGCCAGCAGTCGGGGGGAAGCGTCTTCACCCCTCCACTTT; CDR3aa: CASSRGEASSPLHF
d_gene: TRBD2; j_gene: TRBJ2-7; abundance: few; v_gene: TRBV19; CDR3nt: TGTGCCAGTAGTATCGGACTAGCGGGGTTCCACGAGCAGTACTTC; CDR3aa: CASSIGLAGFHEQYF
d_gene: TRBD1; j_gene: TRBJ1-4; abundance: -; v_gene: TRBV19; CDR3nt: TGTGCCAGTAGCCTCGGGACAGTTCGTGAAAAACTGTTTTTT; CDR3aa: CASSLGTVREKLFF